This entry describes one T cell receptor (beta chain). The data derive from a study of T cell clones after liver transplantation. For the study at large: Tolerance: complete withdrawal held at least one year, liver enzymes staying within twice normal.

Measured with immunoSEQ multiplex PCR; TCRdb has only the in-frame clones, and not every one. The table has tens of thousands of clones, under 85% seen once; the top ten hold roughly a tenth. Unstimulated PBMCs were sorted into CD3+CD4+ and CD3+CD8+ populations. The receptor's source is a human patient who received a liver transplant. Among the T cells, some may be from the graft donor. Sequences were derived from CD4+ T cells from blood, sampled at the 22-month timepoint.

The CDR3 loop is CASSPPSIGTEAFF. DNA of the CDR3: TGTGCCAGCTCCCCCCCCAGCATAGGGACTGAAGCTTTCTTT. The chain links TRBV18 to TRBJ1-1; D not certain. CDR1 is KGHSH and CDR2 is LQKENI in the germline V gene. This CDR3 is 14 amino acids long. Between the trimmed V and J ends, which lost 6 bases and 5 bases, there was a span of 16 bases.